One and the same sample provided the 32 T cell receptor beta chains below, sequenced in a study of blood T cells in healthy people across ages. The use of a sample-barcoded 5' primer and a J-beta primer mix characterized a second PCR of roughly 7 to 11 cycles. TCRdb redid the calling of the 5' RACE reads with MiXCR, one entry per CDR3 protein. The table includes hundreds of thousands of distinct CDR3 sequences, about 30% detected once. The sample consisted of blood. All receptors come from a woman of 80 years or more in good health.

The chain couples TRBV11-2 to TRBJ1-6; 7 bases match TRBD1. V dropped 6 bases and J dropped 8; count of bases not matched to a gene: 10. Germline lookup yields CDR1 SGHAT and CDR2 FQNNGV. This CDR3 has 15 amino acids. CDR3 sequence (DNA): TGTGCCAGCAGTCAGACAGGGCTTGAGGATTCACCCCTCCACTTT. It codes for CASSQTGLEDSPLHF.

The rearrangement joins TRBV7-2 to TRBJ1-1; tentatively, D is TRBD1 (6 bases). Trimming removed 3 bases from V and 5 bases from J, with 16 bases in between. CDR1 and CDR2 from the germline V gene are SGHTA and FQGNSA. The CDR3 spans 15 residues. CDR3 sequence (DNA): TGTGCCAGCAGCTTTGATTCGGGGGGGCGGACTGAAGCTTTCTTT. Protein: CASSFDSGGRTEAFF.

To note about this clonotype: This may stem from a read error, because a much larger clone lies one nucleotide away. V usage is TRBV5-6 and J usage is TRBJ2-5; a possible D gene is TRBD2 (5 bases). V lost 3 bases to trimming and J lost 11 bases, with 11 bases between them. The CDR3 loop spans 11 amino acids. Germline lookup yields CDR1 SGHDT and CDR2 YYEEEE. The CDR3 nucleotides read TGTGCCAGCAGCTGGGAGAATGAGCAGTACTTC. Amino acids: CASSWENEQYF.

This clonotype has only a few counts. A much larger clone differs from this one at a single base, so this may be a read error. The chain joins TRBV20-1 to TRBJ2-4; D remains ambiguous. The CDR3 totals 13 residues. The germline V gene encodes CDR1 DFQATT and CDR2 SNEGSKA (reference sequence). The CDR3 is CSARILAKNTQYF. The CDR3 DNA reads TGCAGTGCTAGGATATTAGCCAAAAACACTCAGTACTTC.

Worth noting for this clonotype: A much larger clone differs by one base, so this may be a read error. The chain is built from TRBV12-3 or TRBV12-4 and TRBJ1-6; D unresolved. CDR3 size: 12 residues. In nucleotides, the CDR3 is TGTGCCAGCAGCCAAACAAATTCACCCCGCCACTTT. Its translation is CASSQTNSPRHF.

This clonotype was seen only a few times. Germline is not matched at one junction end, which may reflect a read error. The CDR3 region is CVSSLSPTNYGYTF. The CDR3 DNA follows: TGTGTCAGCAGCCTATCCCCAACTAACTATGGCTACACCTTC. This chain links TRBV3-1 with TRBJ1-2, with D hard to call. The CDR3 loop spans 14 amino acids. Looked up from germline, CDR1 is LGHDT and CDR2 is YNNKEL (reference sequence).

This clonotype was detected ten times or more. The V gene is TRBV2, the J gene TRBJ2-1; possible D gene TRBD1, 6 bases. Germline V lookup: CDR1 SNHLY, CDR2 FYNNEI. There are 15 residues in the CDR3. The V end lost 6 bases, the J end lost 0 bases, and 12 bases lay between the germline ends. The chain's CDR3 is CASRPTGFSYNEQFF. CDR3 nucleotide sequence: TGTGCCAGCAGGCCCACAGGGTTCTCCTACAATGAGCAGTTCTTC.

The rearrangement uses TRBV5-1 and TRBJ2-1; 9 nucleotides align to TRBD2. CDR3 length: 15 amino acids. From germline, CDR1 is SGHRS and CDR2 YFSETQ. J was trimmed by 6 bases and V by 3 bases; bases with no gene match: 7. The CDR3 sequence is CASSSPSGGCNEQFF. The CDR3 coding sequence is TGCGCCAGCAGCTCGCCAAGCGGGGGGTGCAATGAGCAGTTCTTC.

This clonotype has a count of ten or more. This chain links TRBV5-4 with TRBJ2-3; D is perhaps TRBD1 (5 bases). CDR3 length equals 14 residues. In germline, CDR1 is SGHNT, CDR2 YYREEE (reference sequence). V lost 3 bases to trimming and J lost 2 bases, with 10 bases between them. The DNA of the CDR3 is TGTGCCAGCAGCTCCGGACACATCACAGATACGCAGTATTTT. Amino acid sequence: CASSSGHITDTQYF. Full variable domain (remainder filled in from reference TRBV5-4 and TRBJ2-3): ETGVTQSPTHLIKTRGQQVTLRCSSQSGHNTVSWYQQALGQGPQFIFQYYREEENGRGNFPPRFSGLQFPNYSSELNVNALELDDSALYLCASSSGHITDTQYFGPGTRLTVL.

In its sample, this clonotype was seen many times. This sequence joins TRBV30 and TRBJ1-2, with a weak D call TRBD1 (5 bases). The CDR3 loop spans 14 amino acids. Trimming stripped 1 base from V and 5 bases from J, with 14 bases between. Germline V gene sequence: CDR1 GTSNPN, CDR2 SVGIG (reference sequence). In DNA form, the CDR3 reads TGTGCCTGGAGTGGAGGGGAATTTTTTTATGGCTACACCTTC. Its translation: CAWSGGEFFYGYTF.

V and J are TRBV4-2 and TRBJ2-1; no clear D gene. Deletions cut 0 bases from V and 0 bases from J, with 12 bases between. The CDR3 length is 17 residues. Germline V gene sequence: CDR1 LGHNA, CDR2 YNFKEQ. The CDR3: CASSQDHGRSSYNEQFF. The CDR3 DNA sequence: TGTGCCAGCAGCCAAGACCACGGACGAAGCTCCTACAATGAGCAGTTCTTC.

This clonotype has a count of ten or more. At one of its ends the junction is not consistent with the germline gene, which may arise from a read error. The rearrangement uses TRBV5-6 and TRBJ2-3, with TRBD1 matching over 8 bases. Germline loops: CDR1 SGHDT, CDR2 YYEEEE. The CDR3 runs 15 residues. The CDR3 protein is CASSLGQGSTDTQYF. In DNA form, the CDR3 reads TGCGCCAGCAGCCTCGGACAGGGCAGCACAGATACGCAGTATTTT.

The chain is built from TRBV4-3 and TRBJ2-4; D is possibly TRBD1 or TRBD2 (5 bases each). The germline V gene encodes CDR1 LGHNA and CDR2 YSLEER. This CDR3 is built from 19 residues. V shed 5 bases and J shed 9 bases, with 32 bases lying between them. The CDR3 DNA sequence: TGCGCCAGCAGCTCTAAATGCCCAGGTCAGACCCGGGACGAAGGCATTCAGTACTTC. Encoded protein: CASSSKCPGQTRDEGIQYF.

This clonotype has at least ten counts. The genes are TRBV6-2 or TRBV6-3 and TRBJ1-5; D remains ambiguous. The CDR3 loop spans 14 amino acids. The V end was cut by 5 bases, the J end by 1 base, with 9 bases between. Germline CDR1 and CDR2: MNHEY and SVGEGT. The DNA for the CDR3 is TGTGCCAGCAGTGAAGGGCGGAGCAATCAGCCCCAGCATTTT. It specifies CASSEGRSNQPQHF.

V and J are TRBV7-6 and TRBJ1-5; D is uncertain. CDR1 and CDR2 from the germline V gene are SGHVS and FNYEAQ. This CDR3 comprises 13 residues. The V gene lost 2 bases and the J gene lost 3 bases, with 5 bases spanning the gap. The CDR3: CASSLSNNQPQHF. The CDR3 DNA is TGTGCCAGCAGCTTAAGCAACAATCAGCCCCAGCATTTT.

This clonotype was detected many times. The chain is built from TRBV5-1 and TRBJ1-1; 8 bases agree with TRBD1. CDR1 is SGHRS and CDR2 is YFSETQ in the germline V gene. V lost 3 bases to trimming and J lost 4 bases; unmatched junction nucleotides: 5. The CDR3 has 14 amino acids. The CDR3, as DNA: TGCGCCAGCAGCTCAGGGGGCTTACGCACTGAAGCTTTCTTT. Amino acids: CASSSGGLRTEAFF. The full variable domain, rest sourced from reference TRBV5-1 and TRBJ1-1, is KAGVTQTPRYLIKTRGQQVTLSCSPISGHRSVSWYQQTPGQGLQFLFEYFSETQRNKGNFPGRFSGRQFSNSRSEMNVSTLELGDSALYLCASSSGGLRTEAFFGQGTRLTVV.

The rearrangement links TRBV20-1 to TRBJ1-1, with D tentatively TRBD1 (6 bases). The germline CDR1 and CDR2 sequences are DFQATT and SNEGSKA (reference sequence). This CDR3 region has 12 residues. Trimming took off 1 base at V and 11 bases at J, with 14 bases between the two ends. The CDR3 spells CSARGPGGRAFF. The CDR3 DNA follows: TGCAGTGCTAGAGGTCCGGGGGGCCGGGCTTTCTTT.

The V and J genes are TRBV20-1 and TRBJ2-7; 10 bases agree with TRBD2. The germline V gene has CDR1 DFQATT and CDR2 SNEGSKA (reference sequence). The CDR3 consists of 13 residues. The V gene end was trimmed by 3 bases and the J gene end by 6 bases; junction bases not matched to a gene: 5. The CDR3 spells CSASLAGVGEQYF. The CDR3 bases are TGCAGTGCTAGTCTAGCGGGAGTAGGCGAGCAGTACTTC.

This clonotype was seen ten or more times. The J gene is TRBJ2-3, the V gene TRBV24-1; D gene unclear. The germline V gene encodes CDR1 KGHDR and CDR2 SFDVKD. The V gene lost 5 bases and the J gene lost 0 bases, with 8 bases spanning the gap. There are 14 residues in the CDR3. The CDR3 loop reads CATSGFPSTDTQYF. The DNA of the CDR3 is TGTGCCACCAGTGGCTTTCCGAGCACAGATACGCAGTATTTT.

Turning to this clonotype: The junction differs from germline at one of its ends, possibly a read error. The chain is built from TRBV3-1 and TRBJ1-1; TRBD1 might be the D (5 bases). The CDR3 runs 14 residues. Germline assignment: CDR1 LGHDT and CDR2 YNNKEL (reference sequence). The CDR3 protein is CTSSQDTGGTEAFF. CDR3 nucleotide sequence: TGTACCAGCAGCCAAGATACCGGGGGCACTGAAGCTTTCTTT.

This chain uses TRBV9 with TRBJ2-7; 7 positions match TRBD1. This CDR3 has 15 amino acids. Germline trimming cut 4 bases from V and 6 bases from J; bases unmatched to any gene: 13. Germline CDR1 reads SGDLS; CDR2 reads YYNGEE. The CDR3 loop is CASSLTSDRASEQYF. CDR3 sequence (DNA): TGTGCCAGCAGCCTGACGTCAGACAGGGCCAGCGAGCAGTACTTC.

This clonotype occurred once. A clone one base away is much larger, so this may be a read error. This chain connects TRBV20-1 to TRBJ2-5; 8 nucleotides match TRBD2. The CDR3 is 15 residues long. CDR1 and CDR2 from the germline V gene are DFQATT and SNEGSKA (reference sequence). After removal of 4 bases from V and 0 bases from J, the junction contained 7 bases not matched to a gene. CDR3 loop: CSANSRGENQETQYF. CDR3 bases: TGCAGTGCTAACTCGCGGGGGGAGAACCAAGAGACCCAGTACTTC.

To note about this clonotype: This may be a read error, as it is one base from a much larger clone. This chain joins TRBV7-2 and TRBJ2-1; D is unclear. The CDR3 runs 12 residues. Germline V gene lookup returns CDR1 SGHTA and CDR2 FQGNSA. V was trimmed by 4 bases and J by 13 bases, leaving 14 bases between them. CDR3 bases: TGTGCCAGCAGCTCTCCGTGCGGTGATCAGTTCTTC. It is translated as CASSSPCGDQFF.

This clonotype has ten or more counts. J is TRBJ2-3 and V is TRBV4-1, with D unresolved. Trimming shortened V by 4 bases and J by 2 bases, and 10 bases separated the two germline ends. This CDR3 is 14 amino acids long. Per the germline V gene, CDR1 is MGHRA and CDR2 is YSYEKL. The CDR3 DNA reads TGCGCCAGCAGCCTACTCGACCCCACAGATACGCAGTATTTT. This sequence encodes CASSLLDPTDTQYF.

The table lists this clonotype with many counts. The chain employs TRBV4-1 and TRBJ2-5; 10 bases are shared with TRBD2. This CDR3 contains 16 residues. Trimming removed 1 base from V and 5 bases from J; junction bases left unmatched: 7. Looked up from germline, CDR1 is MGHRA and CDR2 is YSYEKL. The CDR3 region is CASSQVSTSGEETQYF. In nucleotides, the CDR3 is TGCGCCAGCAGCCAAGTTTCTACTAGCGGGGAGGAGACCCAGTACTTC.

The chain is built from TRBV6-1 and TRBJ2-7; TRBD1 might be the D (5 bases). CDR1 is MNHNS, CDR2 SASEGT, per germline. This CDR3 has 17 amino acids. V lost 2 bases and J 7 bases, leaving 24 bases between the germline ends. CDR3 nucleotides: TGTGCCAGCAGTGAATACGGTGGCAGGGTGTTATATAATGAGCAGTACTTC. Translating it yields CASSEYGGRVLYNEQYF.

This clonotype occurred many times. The chain joins TRBV6-2 or TRBV6-3 to TRBJ2-7; D gene uncertain. The germline CDR1 and CDR2 sequences are MNHEY and SVGEGT. The V end lost 4 bases, the J end lost 4 bases, and 8 bases lay between the germline ends. This CDR3 is built from 12 residues. This CDR3 is CASSWYGYEQYF. The DNA for the CDR3 is TGTGCCAGCAGTTGGTACGGATACGAGCAGTACTTC.

This clonotype appeared many times. The chain carries TRBV20-1 and TRBJ2-1; 12 bases agree with TRBD2. Looked up from germline, CDR1 is DFQATT and CDR2 is SNEGSKA (reference sequence). The CDR3 covers 15 residues. The V gene end was trimmed by 2 bases and the J gene end by 6 bases; junction bases not matched to a gene: 5. The CDR3 region is CSARQLAGGPNEQFF. CDR3 DNA: TGCAGTGCTAGACAGCTAGCGGGGGGGCCCAATGAGCAGTTCTTC.

The gene calls are TRBV6-9 and TRBJ2-5; no firm D call. Per the germline V gene, CDR1 is MNHGY and CDR2 is SVAAGI. V was cut by 5 bases and J by 11 bases, with 12 bases left in between. The CDR3 contains 11 residues. The CDR3 loop reads CASSRVLGQYF. The CDR3, as DNA: TGTGCCAGCAGTCGGGTCCTTGGGCAGTACTTC.

CDR3 protein: CASSEARLHSNQPQHF. The CDR3 DNA follows: TGTGCCAGCAGTGAAGCCAGACTTCATAGCAATCAGCCCCAGCATTTT. V usage is TRBV6-1 and J usage is TRBJ1-5; D gene ambiguous. The CDR3 has 16 residues. Germline V gene lookup returns CDR1 MNHNS and CDR2 SASEGT. Between the trimmed V and J ends, which lost 0 bases and 0 bases, there was a span of 9 bases.

This clonotype showed up many times. The V and J genes are TRBV6-6 and TRBJ1-5, with D uncertain. V was cut by 6 bases and J by 0 bases, with 3 bases left in between. The germline V gene encodes CDR1 MNHNY and CDR2 SVGAGI (reference sequence). The CDR3 loop spans 12 amino acids. The CDR3 DNA sequence: TGTGCCAGCAGGTATAGCAATCAGCCCCAGCATTTT. Encoded protein: CASRYSNQPQHF.

The rearrangement links TRBV5-1 to TRBJ1-1, with D possibly TRBD1 on 6 matching bases. The CDR3 is made up of 14 amino acids. With 3 bases removed from V and 4 bases from J, the gap between germline ends came to 13 bases. Per germline, CDR1 SGHRS and CDR2 YFSETQ. The CDR3 coding sequence is TGCGCCAGCAGCTCACAGGGAGAGAGCACTGAAGCTTTCTTT. Translating it yields CASSSQGESTEAFF.